This entry lists 18 T cell receptor beta chains sequenced from one sample in a study of T-cell memory formation after mild COVID-19. MiXCR, applied by TCRdb to the 5' RACE reads, yields one record per CDR3 protein. This table has about 470,000 distinct CDR3 sequences, roughly 25% appearing once. The material sequenced was PBMCs or a T cell subset sorted from them (not recorded which). The origin of the receptors is an adult woman who had mild COVID-19 (a few samples of this study predate the infection). Cell type and time point are not known.

V gene TRBV12-3 or TRBV12-4 combines with J gene TRBJ2-1, with TRBD2 matching 10 bases. After removal of 4 bases from V and 0 bases from J, the junction contained 6 bases not matched to a gene. The CDR3 sequence is 17 residues long. The CDR3 loop is CASSSGTSVTSYNEQFF. The CDR3 DNA is TGTGCCAGCAGTTCCGGGACTAGCGTGACCTCCTACAATGAGCAGTTCTTC.

CDR3 loop: CSARDPGQPGGYTF. In DNA form, the CDR3 reads TGCAGTGCTAGAGACCCGGGACAGCCCGGCGGCTACACCTTC. The chain combines TRBV20-1 with TRBJ1-2, with 7 bases lining up with TRBD1. The CDR3 length is 14 residues. Germline values: CDR1 DFQATT, CDR2 SNEGSKA (reference sequence). J gave up 8 bases and V 0 bases, and 9 bases lay outside the gene matches.

This clonotype was counted once. The chain links TRBV14 to TRBJ1-2, with no clear D. CDR1 SGHDN and CDR2 FVKESK come from the germline V gene. Trimming left V 0 bases short and J 8 bases short, with 16 bases between. The CDR3 is 15 residues long. The CDR3 is CASSQDRGGLGGYTF. The CDR3 DNA follows: TGTGCCAGCAGCCAAGATCGGGGAGGCCTGGGGGGCTACACCTTC. The full variable domain, its missing parts supplied by reference TRBV14 and TRBJ1-2, is EAGVTQFPSHSVIEKGQTVTLRCDPISGHDNLYWYRRVMGKEIKFLLHFVKESKQDESGMPNNRFLAERTGGTYSTLKVQPAELEDSGVYFCASSQDRGGLGGYTFGSGTRLTVV.

J is TRBJ2-5 and V is TRBV24-1; 7 bases line up with TRBD1. Losses at the gene ends were 4 bases for V and 2 bases for J; bases not matched to a gene: 3. This CDR3 has 14 residues. The V gene's germline CDR1 is KGHDR and CDR2 SFDVKD. CDR3 sequence (DNA): TGTGCCACCAGTGACCCGACAGGGCAAGAGACCCAGTACTTC. Protein product: CATSDPTGQETQYF.

J is TRBJ2-1 and V is TRBV7-2; D is ambiguous. The CDR3 totals 13 residues. Germline V gene data show CDR1 as SGHTA and CDR2 as FQGNSA. V was clipped by 4 bases and J by 8 bases, with 12 bases between them. The CDR3 bases are TGTGCCAGCAGCTATTTGGCGCTGGATGAGCAGTTCTTC. Amino acid sequence: CASSYLALDEQFF.

The chain carries TRBV11-2 and TRBJ2-1; TRBD2 might be the D (7 bases). The V and J ends lost 3 bases and 14 bases respectively, with 14 bases between them. CDR1 and CDR2 from the germline V gene are SGHAT and FQNNGV. This CDR3 is 12 amino acids long. The CDR3 spells CASSFGGGPEFF. The CDR3 DNA sequence: TGTGCCAGCAGCTTTGGGGGGGGCCCCGAGTTCTTC.

This clonotype was observed a handful of times. J is TRBJ1-2 and V is TRBV24-1, with D maybe TRBD1 (5 bases). The CDR3 runs to 14 residues. Germline loops: CDR1 KGHDR, CDR2 SFDVKD. The V gene lost 4 bases and the J gene lost 6 bases, with 14 bases spanning the gap. CDR3 sequence (DNA): TGTGCCACCAGTGACTCCGGGGCCGGGCATGGCTACACCTTC. Its protein is CATSDSGAGHGYTF.

This clonotype was picked up many times. This chain uses TRBV12-3 or TRBV12-4 with TRBJ2-7; D is possibly TRBD2 (5 bases). The CDR3 covers 14 residues. V shed 4 bases and J shed 0 bases, with 10 bases lying between them. The CDR3 spells CASSSGLVSYEQYF. The CDR3 DNA is TGTGCCAGCAGTTCCGGACTTGTCTCCTACGAGCAGTACTTC.

This chain joins TRBV9 and TRBJ2-7; 7 bases are shared with TRBD1. The junction had 5 bases not matched to a gene; V was cut back by 3 bases and J by 2 bases. CDR1 is SGDLS and CDR2 is YYNGEE in the germline V gene. This CDR3 contains 14 residues. The CDR3 DNA sequence: TGTGCCAGCAGCGCGATGGGACAGCCCTACGAGCAGTACTTC. Translation gives CASSAMGQPYEQYF.

Only a few counts were recorded for this clonotype. The CDR3 nucleotides are TGTGCCTGGAGTGACGGATTTAATCAGCCCCAGCATTTT. It encodes CAWSDGFNQPQHF. V is TRBV30 and J is TRBJ1-5; D call uncertain. Germline V gene sequence: CDR1 GTSNPN, CDR2 SVGIG (reference sequence). The CDR3 has 13 residues. V gave up 1 base and J gave up 4 bases, with 8 bases separating them.

This chain connects TRBV30 to TRBJ2-7; no definite D call. The CDR3 runs 12 residues. Germline V CDR1 and CDR2: GTSNPN, SVGIG (reference sequence). Trimming cost V 5 bases and J 3 bases, with 11 bases left between them. The CDR3 sequence is CAWGQLYYEQYF. The CDR3 coding sequence is TGTGCCTGGGGTCAGCTTTACTACGAGCAGTACTTC.

This clonotype was seen a few times. This chain connects TRBV6-5 to TRBJ2-7, with TRBD2 identical over 7 bases. The junction had 3 bases not matched to a gene; V was cut back by 2 bases and J by 5 bases. Germline V gene lookup returns CDR1 MNHEY and CDR2 SVGAGI. The CDR3 is made up of 13 amino acids. The CDR3 sequence is CASSYPTSHEQYF. CDR3 nucleotide sequence: TGTGCCAGCAGTTACCCGACTAGCCACGAGCAGTACTTC.

This clonotype has ten or more counts. The chain carries TRBV6-2 or TRBV6-3 and TRBJ2-3, with 7 bases fitting TRBD2. The length of the CDR3 is 16 residues. V dropped 6 bases and J dropped 2; count of bases not matched to a gene: 11. Germline-derived CDR1 and CDR2 are MNHEY and SVGEGT. The DNA for the CDR3 is TGTGCCAGCAGCACCTGGGGAGCGGGGAACACAGATACGCAGTATTTT. Its translation is CASSTWGAGNTDTQYF.

This chain connects TRBV3-1 to TRBJ1-1; 8 bases are shared with TRBD1. The CDR3 is 12 amino acids. Trimming at V came to 2 bases and at J to 9 bases, leaving 2 bases not matched to a gene. Per the germline V gene, CDR1 is LGHDT and CDR2 is YNNKEL (reference sequence). CDR3 sequence (DNA): TGTGCCAGCAGCCAACCAGGGGGCCAAGCTTTCTTT. It is translated as CASSQPGGQAFF.

This clonotype was seen a few times. The chain combines TRBV4-2 with TRBJ2-1; 9 nucleotides match TRBD2. The CDR3 sequence is 16 residues long. Trimming at V came to 0 bases and at J to 3 bases, leaving 3 bases not matched to a gene. Germline V gene sequence: CDR1 LGHNA, CDR2 YNFKEQ. The CDR3: CASSQEGSGSYNEQFF. CDR3 DNA: TGTGCCAGCAGCCAAGAAGGTAGCGGGAGCTACAATGAGCAGTTCTTC.

This rearrangement joins TRBV9 to TRBJ2-3, with 9 nucleotides matching TRBD2. V lost 0 bases to trimming and J lost 3 bases; unmatched junction nucleotides: 5. CDR3 length equals 16 residues. The V gene's germline CDR1 is SGDLS and CDR2 YYNGEE. In DNA, the CDR3 is TGTGCCAGCAGCGTAGCTTCTAGCGGGGAGACAGATACGCAGTATTTT. It encodes CASSVASSGETDTQYF.

The J gene is TRBJ1-1, the V gene TRBV27, with D possibly TRBD1 on 5 matching bases. The CDR3 loop spans 16 amino acids. Trimming pared 5 bases from V and 8 bases from J, leaving 24 bases between. Germline V lookup: CDR1 MNHEY, CDR2 SMNVEV (reference sequence). CDR3 loop: CASSLVIPRGIGEAFF. CDR3 in DNA: TGTGCCAGCAGTCTCGTTATCCCTAGGGGCATCGGGGAAGCTTTCTTT.

The chain recombines TRBV2 with TRBJ1-2; D may be TRBD1 (6 bases). Germline assignment: CDR1 SNHLY and CDR2 FYNNEI. The CDR3 length is 12 residues. V lost 5 bases and J 7 bases, leaving 11 bases between the germline ends. CDR3 amino acids: CASSPGVRGYTF. The CDR3 bases are TGTGCCAGCAGTCCAGGGGTGCGTGGCTACACCTTC.